One sample yielded the 28 T cell receptor beta chains listed below, sequenced in a study of T-cell reconstitution after alpha-beta-depleted transplantation in children listed by TCRdb under 2016. To prepare the library, PCR was applied. Data came from an Illumina HiSeq 2500. Molecular barcoding was employed in the preparation of TCR libraries, with unique molecular identifiers being used to normalize TCRbeta repertoire quantification. The public reads were run again by TCRdb, first through fastp at Q25 and then through MiXCR, and only productive beta chains were kept. Each record represents a unique CDR3 protein, reported with the most common genes and DNA among its rows. This sample has fewer than 700,000 distinct CDR3 sequences in its table, and 10% to 15% of those were observed once. The top ten hold 2% to 2.5% of the sample. The treatment or condition tag for this specimen amounts to: allogeneic hematopoietic cell transplantation with graft depleted of TCRalphabeta T cells and CD19 B cells.

The sample in question was PBMCs, mostly from graft donor cells, obtained 360 days after TCRalphabeta/CD19-depleted stem cell transplant. These receptors originate from a male patient aged 10 to 17 who had a stem cell transplant for acute myeloid leukemia, so the T cells may come from the graft donor.

This clonotype was detected many times. V gene TRBV25-1 combines with J gene TRBJ2-7; a weak D match, TRBD1 (5 bases). Per germline, CDR1 MGHDK and CDR2 SYGVNS. The CDR3 extends over 13 amino acids. The ends were cut back, 3 bases at V and 5 bases at J, with 11 bases in the middle. The CDR3 protein is CASSDSWGHEQYF. CDR3 in DNA: TGTGCCAGCAGTGACTCCTGGGGCCACGAGCAGTACTTC.

In its sample, this clonotype was seen many times. J is TRBJ2-7 and V is TRBV7-2; TRBD1 or TRBD2 may be the D gene (5 bases each). Between the trimmed V and J ends, which lost 3 bases and 8 bases, there was a span of 11 bases. This CDR3 has 12 residues. From germline, CDR1 is SGHTA and CDR2 FQGNSA. The CDR3 DNA is TGTGCCAGCAGCTTGACAGAGGGAAAGCAGTACTTC. Its protein product is CASSLTEGKQYF.

This clonotype was counted at least ten times. The CDR3 nucleotides are TGCAGTCCTTCACAACAGGGGGTAGAGACCCAGTACTTC. Translated: CSPSQQGVETQYF. The chain uses TRBV20-1 and TRBJ2-5, with 8 positions matching TRBD1. This CDR3 has 13 amino acids. Germline lookup yields CDR1 DFQATT and CDR2 SNEGSKA (reference sequence). V lost 8 bases, J lost 4 bases, and 9 bases stayed unmatched.

This clonotype was observed many times. This chain links TRBV9 with TRBJ2-5; 10 bases line up with TRBD2. The length of the CDR3 is 15 residues. V trimming: 4 bases; J trimming: 4 bases; junction bases outside the gene matches: 7. Germline values: CDR1 SGDLS, CDR2 YYNGEE. The CDR3 DNA follows: TGTGCCAGCAGCACAGAAGGACTAGCGGTAGAGACCCAGTACTTC. Amino acid sequence: CASSTEGLAVETQYF.

V is TRBV3-1 and J is TRBJ2-3; no firm D call. Germline assignment: CDR1 LGHDT and CDR2 YNNKEL (reference sequence). This CDR3 is 15 amino acids long. V was cut by 6 bases and J by 2 bases, with 15 bases left in between. The CDR3 reads CASRLNPLSTDTQYF. The CDR3 bases are TGTGCCAGCAGACTTAACCCTCTGTCCACAGATACGCAGTATTTT.

Only a few counts were recorded for this clonotype. V and J are TRBV6-2 or TRBV6-3 and TRBJ1-1, with TRBD1 identical over 9 bases. Germline V CDR1 and CDR2: MNHEY, SVGEGT. The CDR3 loop spans 15 amino acids. V gave up 2 bases and J gave up 5 bases; unmatched junction bases: 6. CDR3 sequence (DNA): TGTGCCAGCAGTTACATGAGACAGGGGGAAACTGAAGCTTTCTTT. Residues: CASSYMRQGETEAFF.

This clonotype occurred a few times. V is TRBV29-1 and J is TRBJ2-6; TRBD1 matches at 8 bases. The CDR3 runs 17 residues. The V and J ends lost 6 bases and 0 bases, in that order; junction bases with no gene match: 10. Germline-derived CDR1 and CDR2 are SQVTM and ANQGSEA. CDR3 DNA: TGCAGCGTGACGGGACAGGCGAAAAGCTCTGGGGCCAACGTCCTGACTTTC. Translating it yields CSVTGQAKSSGANVLTF.

CDR3 protein: CAIYNEQFF. The CDR3 DNA is TGTGCCATTTACAATGAGCAGTTCTTC. V is TRBV3-1 and J is TRBJ2-1; D uncertain. CDR1 is LGHDT and CDR2 is YNNKEL in the germline V gene (reference sequence). V lost 10 bases, J lost 4 bases, and 2 bases lay in between. CDR3 length: 9 amino acids.

This clonotype was detected only a few times. The V call is TRBV6-2 or TRBV6-3, the J call TRBJ2-7; no reliable D call. This CDR3 has 14 amino acids. The V end lost 2 bases, the J end lost 1 base, and 9 bases lay between the germline ends. Germline assignment: CDR1 MNHEY and CDR2 SVGEGT. In DNA, the CDR3 is TGTGCCAGCAGTTACAAGCCGCCGTCCTACGAGCAGTACTTC. Protein: CASSYKPPSYEQYF.

The rearrangement uses TRBV15 and TRBJ2-1; D is ambiguous. Trimming removed 0 bases at V and 4 bases at J, with 16 bases between. The CDR3 totals 17 residues. Germline V lookup: CDR1 LNHNV, CDR2 YYDKDF (reference sequence). The CDR3 sequence is CATSRDLGFSGYNEQFF. The CDR3 DNA follows: TGTGCCACCAGCAGAGATTTAGGGTTCAGTGGGTACAATGAGCAGTTCTTC.

This clonotype has a count of ten or more. The chain combines TRBV12-1 with TRBJ2-3; the table's TRBD1 call for D was not verified on the DNA. TRBV12-1 is deemed a pseudogene. The CDR3 is 17 residues long. CDR3 DNA: TGTGCCAGCAGCTTTGATAAGTCGCGACAGAGCACAGATACGCAGTATTTT. Encoded protein: CASSFDKSRQSTDTQYF.

This chain links TRBV18 with TRBJ2-3, with TRBD2 matching over 12 bases. This CDR3 has 21 residues. CDR1 and CDR2 from the germline V gene are KGHSH and LQKENI. V gave up 6 bases and J gave up 0 bases; unmatched junction bases: 19. CDR3 sequence: CASSPVFGLAGSITSTDTQYF. For the CDR3, the DNA is TGTGCCAGCTCCCCCGTCTTTGGACTAGCGGGAAGCATAACTAGCACAGATACGCAGTATTTT. Full variable domain (remainder filled in from reference TRBV18 and TRBJ2-3): NAGVMQNPRHLVRRRGQEARLRCSPMKGHSHVYWYRQLPEEGLKFMVYLQKENIIDESGMPKERFSAEFPKEGPSILRIQQVVRGDSAAYFCASSPVFGLAGSITSTDTQYFGPGTRLTVL.

This clonotype has ten or more counts. The chain recombines TRBV6-2 or TRBV6-3 with TRBJ2-1; D is uncertain. This CDR3 is built from 12 residues. The ends were cut back, 5 bases at V and 7 bases at J, with 9 bases in the middle. The germline V gene encodes CDR1 MNHEY and CDR2 SVGEGT. This chain's CDR3 is CASSHIENEQFF. In nucleotides, the CDR3 is TGTGCCAGCAGTCACATAGAAAATGAGCAGTTCTTC.

Notes on this clonotype: At one boundary the junction diverges from the germline segment, which might be a read error. The chain joins TRBV11-1 to TRBJ2-1; 15 bases map to TRBD2. Germline CDR1 and CDR2: SGHAT and FQDESV (reference sequence). The CDR3 has 19 amino acids. The CDR3 loop is CANSTHSGTSGRHYNEQFF. In DNA, the CDR3 is TGTGCCAACAGCACTCACTCCGGGACTAGCGGGAGGCATTACAATGAGCAGTTCTTC.

The rearrangement uses TRBV11-2 and TRBJ2-2, with a tentative D call TRBD2 (6 bases). The germline CDR1 and CDR2 sequences are SGHAT and FQNNGV. The CDR3 has 16 amino acids. The V and J ends lost 5 bases and 6 bases respectively, with 19 bases between them. The CDR3 bases are TGTGCCAGCAGCGCGTTGGGTGCGGGGAAGGCCGGGGAGCTGTTTTTT. It codes for CASSALGAGKAGELFF.

The chain carries TRBV28 and TRBJ2-1; D is possibly TRBD2 (6 bases). The V gene lost 2 bases and the J gene lost 5 bases, with 16 bases spanning the gap. The CDR3 runs to 16 residues. Germline CDR1 and CDR2: MDHEN and SYDVKM. The CDR3 DNA sequence: TGTGCCAGCAGTTTAGTATCCGAGACTAGACACAATGAGCAGTTCTTC. It translates to CASSLVSETRHNEQFF. Full variable domain (outside the CDR3, taken from reference TRBV28 and TRBJ2-1): DVKVTQSSRYLVKRTGEKVFLECVQDMDHENMFWYRQDPGLGLRLIYFSYDVKMKEKGDIPEGYSVSREKKERFSLILESASTNQTSMYLCASSLVSETRHNEQFFGPGTRLTVL.

The chain uses TRBV15 and TRBJ2-7, with D possibly being TRBD2 (7 bases). CDR3 length equals 17 residues. From germline, CDR1 is LNHNV and CDR2 YYDKDF (reference sequence). Trimming took off 1 base at V and 0 bases at J, with 16 bases between the two ends. In nucleotides, the CDR3 is TGTGCCACCAGCAGAGGGGGGGGCCTAGCGTACTCCTACGAGCAGTACTTC. Its protein is CATSRGGGLAYSYEQYF.

This clonotype was recorded a few times. This chain links TRBV29-1 with TRBJ2-5, with D perhaps matching TRBD2 (9 bases). V was cut by 7 bases and J by 4 bases, with 19 bases left in between. There are 14 residues in the CDR3. Germline V CDR1 and CDR2: SQVTM, ANQGSEA. As DNA, the CDR3 is TGCAGCGCGCCTAGCGGGACAGGTGGAGAGACCCAGTACTTC. Protein product: CSAPSGTGGETQYF.

This chain links TRBV29-1 with TRBJ2-1; 7 nucleotides align to TRBD2. Trimming removed 6 bases from V and 6 bases from J; junction bases left unmatched: 20. CDR3 size: 17 residues. Germline V lookup: CDR1 SQVTM, CDR2 ANQGSEA. The CDR3 DNA is TGCAGCGTGAGGTGGCAGGATTGGAGCGGGAACGGCAATGAGCAGTTCTTC. Translated: CSVRWQDWSGNGNEQFF.

The gene calls are TRBV11-2 and TRBJ2-1; D not resolved. Per germline, CDR1 SGHAT and CDR2 FQNNGV. Trimming removed 2 bases at V and 9 bases at J, with 11 bases between. This CDR3 region has 13 residues. This CDR3 reads CASSLFRWGEQFF. As DNA, the CDR3 is TGTGCCAGCAGCTTATTCCGCTGGGGTGAGCAGTTCTTC. The complete variable domain, with remaining parts taken from reference TRBV11-2 and TRBJ2-1, reads EAGVAQSPRYKIIEKRQSVAFWCNPISGHATLYWYQQILGQGPKLLIQFQNNGVVDDSQLPKDRFSAERLKGVDSTLKIQPAKLEDSAVYLCASSLFRWGEQFFGPGTRLTVL.

As DNA, the CDR3 is TGCAGTGCTAGAGATAGGGCTAGCGGGAGTTGGAATGAGCAGTTCTTC. It yields the protein CSARDRASGSWNEQFF. The chain combines TRBV20-1 with TRBJ2-1, with 10 bases matching TRBD2. CDR1 is DFQATT, CDR2 SNEGSKA, per germline (reference sequence). J was trimmed by 7 bases and V by 0 bases; bases with no gene match: 9. CDR3 length: 16 amino acids.

The J gene is TRBJ2-7, the V gene TRBV6-5; TRBD1 matches 7 bases. CDR3 length: 14 amino acids. The germline CDR1 and CDR2 sequences are MNHEY and SVGAGI. Trimming removed 2 bases from V and 2 bases from J; junction bases left unmatched: 3. CDR3 bases: TGTGCCAGCAGTTACCCAGGGGGTCCCTACGAGCAGTACTTC. Translating it yields CASSYPGGPYEQYF.

This clonotype was seen more than once but under ten times. The chain links TRBV11-1 to TRBJ2-1, with D possibly being TRBD1 (5 bases). Trimming removed 5 bases from V and 3 bases from J, with 8 bases in between. The CDR3 totals 13 residues. From germline, CDR1 is SGHAT and CDR2 FQDESV (reference sequence). The CDR3 here is CASSPGHYNEQFF. DNA of the CDR3: TGTGCCAGCAGCCCAGGACACTACAATGAGCAGTTCTTC. The whole variable domain, remainder taken from reference TRBV11-1 and TRBJ2-1, is EAEVAQSPRYKITEKSQAVAFWCDPISGHATLYWYRQILGQGPELLVQFQDESVVDDSQLPKDRFSAERLKGVDSTLKIQPAELGDSAMYLCASSPGHYNEQFFGPGTRLTVL.

This clonotype appeared a few times. The V call is TRBV29-1, the J call TRBJ2-7; D gene uncertain. Germline CDR1 and CDR2: SQVTM and ANQGSEA. The CDR3 is 12 amino acids. Trimming took 2 bases from V and 6 from J, leaving 11 bases between them. The chain's CDR3 is CSVEKVTGEQYF. CDR3 in DNA: TGCAGCGTTGAAAAGGTAACGGGCGAGCAGTACTTC.

A few counts support this clonotype. The genes are TRBV4-3 and TRBJ2-3; 13 positions agree with TRBD2. The CDR3 is 18 residues long. The V gene end was trimmed by 0 bases and the J gene end by 3 bases; junction bases not matched to a gene: 6. Looked up from germline, CDR1 is LGHNA and CDR2 is YSLEER. In DNA, the CDR3 is TGCGCCAGCAGCCAAGACGGACTAGCGGGAGACACGACAGATACGCAGTATTTT. Translating gives CASSQDGLAGDTTDTQYF.

This clonotype was found a few times. The chain recombines TRBV10-3 with TRBJ2-3; 10 nucleotides line up with TRBD2. With 2 bases clipped from V and 4 bases from J, the junction kept 6 bases outside the gene matches. CDR1 is ENHRY, CDR2 SYGVKD, per germline. The CDR3 length is 16 residues. Written as DNA, the CDR3 is TGTGCCATCAGTGAGACCACGACTAGCGGGCCAGATACGCAGTATTTT. This translates into CAISETTTSGPDTQYF.

This clonotype was seen a handful of times. The chain carries TRBV7-2 and TRBJ2-7; D is unclear. Trimming took off 0 bases at V and 5 bases at J, with 8 bases between the two ends. Germline V gene data show CDR1 as SGHTA and CDR2 as FQGNSA. The CDR3 is 13 residues long. The CDR3 DNA follows: TGTGCCAGCAGCTTAGCGCCGAGGCACGAGCAGTACTTC. This translates into CASSLAPRHEQYF.

This clonotype showed up many times. The DNA of the CDR3 is TGTGCCAGCAGTCGGACTAGCGGGGCGAACACCGGGGAGCTGTTTTTT. It yields the protein CASSRTSGANTGELFF. J is TRBJ2-2 and V is TRBV6-2 or TRBV6-3; 12 nucleotides agree with TRBD2. Trimming removed 5 bases from V and 0 bases from J; junction bases left unmatched: 1. The CDR3 has 16 amino acids. In germline, CDR1 is MNHEY, CDR2 SVGEGT.